The clone carrying this TCR beta chain was counted only a few times. Its target is not known. This specimen comes from a study of early T cells in non-severe SARS-CoV-2 infection. Study at large: The authors sequenced bulk RNA from unsorted whole blood, leaving chains unpaired. General study points: VDJdb-based matching was biased toward anti-spike CD8 responses and missed private and CD4 specificities.

The TCR library protocol was used to attach unique molecular identifiers. These identifiers were attached to individual cDNA molecules. TCRdb redid the calling of the 5' RACE reads with MiXCR, one entry per CDR3 protein. In the table there are tens of thousands of distinct CDR3 sequences, more than 12% of which are singletons. Sequenced input: whole blood. The origin of this receptor is an adult who was a healthcare worker with PCR-confirmed SARS-CoV-2 infection or an uninfected control (not recorded which).

The CDR3 nucleotides are TGTGCCAGCAGCTTAACGGGTAGCGGGTACGAGCAGTACTTC. This gives the protein CASSLTGSGYEQYF. The chain joins TRBV7-3 to TRBJ2-7, with 7 bases matching TRBD2. The CDR3 consists of 14 residues. Trimming cost V 0 bases and J 4 bases; bases outside gene matches: 3. Germline V gene sequence: CDR1 SGHTA, CDR2 FQGTGA.